This TCR beta chain emerged from a study of cytomegalovirus exposure and HLA in healthy donors. This CDR3 has 16 amino acids. The germline V gene has CDR1 MNHEY and CDR2 SVGAGI. Trimming at V came to 0 bases and at J to 2 bases, leaving 3 bases not matched to a gene. In the PCR, 60 Vbeta and 13 Jbeta primers were used. Some clones are missing from TCRdb's copy, which holds only in-frame ones; the method was immunoSEQ multiplex PCR. The sample lists some 200,000 clones, about 80% seen once, with about 16% in the top ten. The rearrangement links TRBV6-5 to TRBJ2-1; TRBD2 matches at 8 bases. Sequencing was done on a sample of PBMCs. The TCR originated in a man aged 35-49 years in good health and CMV-seronegative. In nucleotides, the CDR3 is TGTGCCAGCAGTTACTCAGGACTAGCCGCCTACAATGAGCAGTTCTTC. Encoded protein: CASSYSGLAAYNEQFF.